The rows below give T cell receptor beta chains drawn from one sample of a study of cytomegalovirus exposure and HLA in healthy donors. Sequenced by immunoSEQ multiplex PCR; TCRdb stores in-frame clones only, minus some. The table has about 130,000 clones, approximately 71% seen once. Source material: PBMCs. The receptors derive from a woman between 50 and 59 years old in good health and CMV-seronegative. The CDR3 runs from the conserved cysteine through the conserved F or W. The order of the fields is V gene, CDR3 length, CDR3 protein.

v_call: TRBV29-1; cdr3_length: 13; cdr3_aa: CSVEAEDTETQYF
v_call: TRBV9; cdr3_length: 16; cdr3_aa: CASSAPGTGNVNEQFF
v_call: TRBV7-3; cdr3_length: 14; cdr3_aa: CASSKDRADYEQYF
v_call: TRBV7-8; cdr3_length: 13; cdr3_aa: CASSLAGDYGYTF
v_call: TRBV19; cdr3_length: 14; cdr3_aa: CASSTTAYTGELFF
v_call: TRBV4-3; cdr3_length: 13; cdr3_aa: CASSQDSEYEQYF
v_call: TRBV28; cdr3_length: 16; cdr3_aa: CASSLSGLAGADEQFF
v_call: TRBV6-1; cdr3_length: 13; cdr3_aa: CASRNSGAYEQYF
v_call: TRBV29-1; cdr3_length: 14; cdr3_aa: CSVHTLRTDYEQYF
v_call: TRBV7-8; cdr3_length: 19; cdr3_aa: CASSLATWGLATFSYEQYF
v_call: TRBV28; cdr3_length: 12; cdr3_aa: CASSYTAYGYTF
v_call: TRBV7-8; cdr3_length: 14; cdr3_aa: CASSLGGSWNEQFF
v_call: TRBV7-9; cdr3_length: 16; cdr3_aa: CASSLVGVSGANVLTF
v_call: TRBV25-1; cdr3_length: 15; cdr3_aa: CASSESGLSKNGYTF
v_call: TRBV18; cdr3_length: 14; cdr3_aa: CASSADRTNEKLFF
v_call: TRBV10-3; cdr3_length: 15; cdr3_aa: CAISEVAATANEQYF
v_call: TRBV27; cdr3_length: 15; cdr3_aa: CASSPPSSGANVLTF
v_call: TRBV7-9; cdr3_length: 15; cdr3_aa: CSSSLTSKNTGELFF
v_call: TRBV7-3; cdr3_length: 14; cdr3_aa: CASSRAPPGNTIYF
v_call: TRBV6-6; cdr3_length: 11; cdr3_aa: CASRRDNEQFF
v_call: TRBV28; cdr3_length: 14; cdr3_aa: CASSPRQSNSPLHF
v_call: TRBV4-3; cdr3_length: 17; cdr3_aa: CASSRLTGLSTNEKLFF
v_call: TRBV9; cdr3_length: 13; cdr3_aa: CASSETILAEQFF
v_call: TRBV29-1; cdr3_length: 13; cdr3_aa: CSVDERGDNEQFF
v_call: TRBV5-4; cdr3_length: 12; cdr3_aa: CASSAQGSKLFF
v_call: TRBV30; cdr3_length: 14; cdr3_aa: CAWIHTGGTDTQYF
v_call: TRBV4-1; cdr3_length: 14; cdr3_aa: CASSRTEGAYEQYF
v_call: TRBV4-3; cdr3_length: 14; cdr3_aa: CASSQLTVNTEAFF
v_call: TRBV4-2; cdr3_length: 16; cdr3_aa: CASSQDSEQGTGELFF
v_call: TRBV27; cdr3_length: 15; cdr3_aa: CASSLGTGFNTEAFF
v_call: TRBV7-2; cdr3_length: 15; cdr3_aa: CASSYASEAYNEQFF
v_call: TRBV5-8; cdr3_length: 14; cdr3_aa: CASSLEAPTDTQYF
v_call: TRBV7-9; cdr3_length: 17; cdr3_aa: CASSSTGTSGVRGEQFF
v_call: TRBV30; cdr3_length: 12; cdr3_aa: CAWSQVSYEQYF
v_call: TRBV4-3; cdr3_length: 13; cdr3_aa: CASSQGGSTEAFF
v_call: TRBV14; cdr3_length: 17; cdr3_aa: CASSQDRGGFSGNTIYF
v_call: TRBV27; cdr3_length: 15; cdr3_aa: CASSFGGRGTDTQYF
v_call: TRBV18; cdr3_length: 12; cdr3_aa: CASSPTTDGYTF
v_call: TRBV29-1; cdr3_length: 12; cdr3_aa: CSVRQSGTDWYF
v_call: TRBV27; cdr3_length: 15; cdr3_aa: CASRRGTGGIETQYF
v_call: TRBV9; cdr3_length: 18; cdr3_aa: CASSVGAGGPGSPGELFF
v_call: TRBV6-5; cdr3_length: 14; cdr3_aa: CASSYNQGAGEQYF
v_call: TRBV4-2; cdr3_length: 15; cdr3_aa: CASSQDPAGGNEQFF
v_call: TRBV29-1; cdr3_length: 13; cdr3_aa: CSADRGIVYGYTF
v_call: TRBV19; cdr3_length: 11; cdr3_aa: CARGTTGEQFF
v_call: TRBV7-8; cdr3_length: 14; cdr3_aa: CASSFREVNYEQYF
v_call: TRBV4-3; cdr3_length: 15; cdr3_aa: CASSQPGTGIYEQFF
v_call: TRBV11-2; cdr3_length: 15; cdr3_aa: CASSLGLRVTGELFF
v_call: TRBV7-9; cdr3_length: 16; cdr3_aa: CASSLDLTGSGNTIYF
v_call: TRBV15; cdr3_length: 16; cdr3_aa: CATSRGIGTSSYEQYF
v_call: TRBV4-3; cdr3_length: 15; cdr3_aa: CASSQGQGQSYEQYF
v_call: TRBV30; cdr3_length: 13; cdr3_aa: CAWSPIGTYEQYF
v_call: TRBV5-6; cdr3_length: 15; cdr3_aa: CASSFLAGSAGELFF